This T cell receptor (beta chain) was found in a study of OX40 agonist ivuxolimab in advanced cancers. About the investigation overall: Ivuxolimab, which targeted the costimulatory receptor OX40 (CD134), was an agonistic, fully human IgG2 monoclonal antibody. Intravenous ivuxolimab was administered to patients every 2 weeks at six dose levels: 0.01, 0.1, 0.3, 1.5, 3 and 10 mg/kg. The paper covers the monotherapy dose-escalation part of the phase I ivuxolimab trial, which included N = 52 patients. Partial responses occurred in three dose-escalation patients: two with cutaneous melanoma and one with hepatocellular carcinoma. Patients were allowed to have had prior anti-PD-1, anti-PD-L1 or anti-CTLA-4 therapy, and approximately 40% of the dose-escalation patients had been treated with checkpoint inhibitors. Of the approximately 53 patients in dose escalation, about 20 had hepatocellular carcinoma, approximately 15 had melanoma, 9 had renal cell carcinoma and 9 had head and neck cancer. The point of sequencing TCRbeta in the periphery was to test whether ivuxolimab changed TCR sequence diversity and drove clonal T-cell expansion. The dose-escalation cohort was about 83% male with a mean age of approximately 59 years, ranging from roughly 23 to 79. The study at large found these results: After ivuxolimab, expanded clones were on average more numerous among CD8+ T cells than among CD4+ T cells. The antigen specificity of the clonally expanded peripheral T cells was not determined. Partial responders in the 0.1-3.0 mg/kg groups had among the lowest normalized peripheral clonal expansion, especially among CD8+ T cells. At doses from 0.1 to 3.0 mg/kg, clonal expansion was seen in both CD4+ and CD8+ blood T cells between baseline and week 6. Low levels of normalized T-cell clonal expansion were also seen in some patients who did not respond.

A remark on this clone: Its antigen specificity is not known. Per-base qualities were not stored, and no clone one base away is much larger.

Genomic DNA was isolated from the sorted cells so that the TCRbeta CDR3 region could be sequenced. The immunoSEQ Assay was used to sequence the TCRbeta CDR3 regions. TCRdb took over this immuneACCESS table, retaining in-frame rearrangements with V and J assigned. Such tables are incomplete; in checked studies, under half of the missing clones stem from an unresolved V gene, and the remainder is unexplained. The sample profile shows fewer than 20,000 clones; about four fifths of them were found once. The ten biggest clones cover more than 9% of the sample. The trial excluded patients who had a history of autoimmune disease or were on systemic immunosuppression. Peripheral blood for TCR sequencing was drawn from every dose cohort at baseline, at cycle 4 day 1 and at cycle 7 day 1. The samples were drawn from a first-in-human, open-label, multicenter phase I dose-escalation trial of ivuxolimab. Adults with locally advanced or metastatic melanoma, renal cell, hepatocellular, or head and neck squamous cell carcinoma were enrolled in the trial. CD4+ and CD8+ T cells were sorted separately from peripheral blood before TCR sequencing.

This sequence was found in an adult with an advanced solid tumor such as melanoma, head and neck, liver or kidney cancer. Here the sequenced sample was CD4+ or CD8+ T cells sorted from blood, taken in a trial of the OX40 agonist ivuxolimab.

The bases are TGTGCCAGCAGCTTAGGGGCTAGCGGGACGGAGCAGTACTTC. Its protein reads: CASSLGASGTEQYF. The sequence is built from TRBV7-9 and TRBJ2-7; a stretch of 9 junction bases matches TRBD2. Clipping removes 1 base from V and 7 bases from J, with 5 as the unmatched junction base count. CDR1 is given as SEHNR and CDR2 as FQNEAQ, both from the germline V gene (reference sequence). The CDR3 sequence holds 14 residues, the cysteine and phenylalanine included. Only CDR3 DNA is held: 42 bases, read in frame from base 1.